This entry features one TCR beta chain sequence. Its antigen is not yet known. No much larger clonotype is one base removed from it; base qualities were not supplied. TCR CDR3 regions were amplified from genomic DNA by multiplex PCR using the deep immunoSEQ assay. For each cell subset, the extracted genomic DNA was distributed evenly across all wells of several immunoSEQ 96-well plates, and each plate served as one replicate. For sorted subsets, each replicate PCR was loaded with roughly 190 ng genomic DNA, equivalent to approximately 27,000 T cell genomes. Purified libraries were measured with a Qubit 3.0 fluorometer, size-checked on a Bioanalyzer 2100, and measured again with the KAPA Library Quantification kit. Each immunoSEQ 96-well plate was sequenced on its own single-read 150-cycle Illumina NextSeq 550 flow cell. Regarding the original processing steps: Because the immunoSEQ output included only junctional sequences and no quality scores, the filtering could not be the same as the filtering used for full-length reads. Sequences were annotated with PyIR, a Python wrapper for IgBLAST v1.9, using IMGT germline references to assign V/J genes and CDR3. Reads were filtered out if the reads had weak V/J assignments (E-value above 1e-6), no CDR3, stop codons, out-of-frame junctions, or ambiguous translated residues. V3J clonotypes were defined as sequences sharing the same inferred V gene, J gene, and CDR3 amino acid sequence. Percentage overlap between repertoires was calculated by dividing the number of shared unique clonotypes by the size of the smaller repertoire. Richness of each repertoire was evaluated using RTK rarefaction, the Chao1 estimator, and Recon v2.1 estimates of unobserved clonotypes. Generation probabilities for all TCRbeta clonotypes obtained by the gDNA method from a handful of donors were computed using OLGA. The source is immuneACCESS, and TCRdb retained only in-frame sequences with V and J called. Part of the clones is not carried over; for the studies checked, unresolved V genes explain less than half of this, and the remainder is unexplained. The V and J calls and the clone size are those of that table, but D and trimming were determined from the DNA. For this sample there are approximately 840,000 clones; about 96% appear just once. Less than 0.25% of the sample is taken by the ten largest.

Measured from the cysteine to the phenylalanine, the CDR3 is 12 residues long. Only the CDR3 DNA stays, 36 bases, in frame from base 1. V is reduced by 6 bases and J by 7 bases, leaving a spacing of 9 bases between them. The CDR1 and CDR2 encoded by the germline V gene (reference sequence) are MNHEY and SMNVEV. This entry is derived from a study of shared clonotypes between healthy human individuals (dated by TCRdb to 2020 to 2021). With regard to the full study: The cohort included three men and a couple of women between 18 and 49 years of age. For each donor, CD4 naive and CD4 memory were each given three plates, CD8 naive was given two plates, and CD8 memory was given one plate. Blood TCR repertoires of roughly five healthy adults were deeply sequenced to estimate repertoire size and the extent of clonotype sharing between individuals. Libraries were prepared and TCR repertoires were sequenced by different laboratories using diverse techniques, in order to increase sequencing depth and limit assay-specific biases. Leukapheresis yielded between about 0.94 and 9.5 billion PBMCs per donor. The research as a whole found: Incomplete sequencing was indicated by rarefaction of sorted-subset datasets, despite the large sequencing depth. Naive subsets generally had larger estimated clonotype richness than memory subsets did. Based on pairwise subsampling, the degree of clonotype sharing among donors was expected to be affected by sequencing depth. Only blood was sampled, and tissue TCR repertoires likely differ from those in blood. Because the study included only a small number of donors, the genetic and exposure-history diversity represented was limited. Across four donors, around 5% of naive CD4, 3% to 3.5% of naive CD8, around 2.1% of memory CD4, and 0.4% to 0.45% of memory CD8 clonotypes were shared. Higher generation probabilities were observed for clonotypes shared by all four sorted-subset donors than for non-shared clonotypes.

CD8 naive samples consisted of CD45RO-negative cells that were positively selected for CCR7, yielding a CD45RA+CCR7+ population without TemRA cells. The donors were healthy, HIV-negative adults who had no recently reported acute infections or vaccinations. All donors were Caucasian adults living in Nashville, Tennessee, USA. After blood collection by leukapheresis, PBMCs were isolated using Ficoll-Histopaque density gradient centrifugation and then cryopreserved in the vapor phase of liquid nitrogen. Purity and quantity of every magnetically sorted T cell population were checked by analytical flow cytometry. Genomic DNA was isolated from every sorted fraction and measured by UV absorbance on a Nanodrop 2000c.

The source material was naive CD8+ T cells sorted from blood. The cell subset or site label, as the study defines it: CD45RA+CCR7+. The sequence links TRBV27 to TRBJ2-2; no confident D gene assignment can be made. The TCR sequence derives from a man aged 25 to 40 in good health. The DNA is TGTGCCAGCAGGGAATACGTCGGGGAGCTGTTTTTT. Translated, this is CASREYVGELFF.